This T cell receptor beta chain was profiled in a study of vaccination and CD4 T cells after COVID-19. Study context: Testing by nasal swab PCR showed convalescent patients to be SARS-CoV-2 positive; nine were mild and one was severe. Samples after vaccination came a median 72 days past dose two, ranging 14 to 241. Convalescent patients gave post-COVID blood a median approximately 100 days post-diagnosis, range 35 to 161.

Oncomine TCR Beta short-read sequencing was applied to DNA from cultured CD4+ T cells. TCRdb analysed the PCR reads with MiXCR anew, one entry per CDR3 protein. This sample has roughly 13,000 distinct CDR3 sequences, with approximately 30% found just once. With regard to this clonotype: What it binds is unknown.

Noted treatment: roughly 10-day PBMC culture with coronavirus spike peptide pools or control peptides (ViraFEST assay). General study findings and limits: The study found median SARS-CoV-2-reactive clonotypes rising from about 22 to 38, not significantly.

The sequenced sample was CD4+ T cells from blood, cultured in vitro, obtained after SARS-CoV-2 vaccination. This clonotype originated in a human donor who had recovered from COVID-19.

In DNA, the CDR3 is TGCAGTGCTAGAGACCTCAGGGGAGGGAGTTCACCCCTCCACTTT. This gives the protein CSARDLRGGSSPLHF. This chain uses TRBV20-1 with TRBJ1-6, with D maybe TRBD1 (6 bases). CDR3 length: 15 residues. The ends were cut back, 0 bases at V and 9 bases at J, with 15 bases in the middle. Germline-derived CDR1 and CDR2 are DFQATT and SNEGSKA (reference sequence).